The 28 T cell receptor beta chains given below trace back to one sample, sequenced in a study of blood T cell repertoires in COVID-19. Sequencing was performed with immunoSEQ multiplex PCR; in TCRdb, only in-frame clones are kept and a portion is missing. Of roughly 200,000 clones listed, roughly 86% are singletons. Sequencing used PBMCs or T cells enriched from blood (not recorded which). The receptors stem from a man in his late teens or twenties with acute COVID-19.

V gene TRBV4-2 combines with J gene TRBJ1-1, with a weak D call TRBD1 (6 bases). Trimming took off 0 bases at V and 11 bases at J, with 13 bases between the two ends. The germline gives CDR1 LGHNA, CDR2 YNFKEQ. This CDR3 has 13 residues. Written as DNA, the CDR3 is TGTGCCAGCAGCCAAGAGGGGGACAAGCAGGCTTTCTTT. The encoded protein is CASSQEGDKQAFF.

The chain has TRBV19 and TRBJ1-5; tentative D call: TRBD1 (6 bases). The CDR3 has 15 amino acids. Germline CDR1 and CDR2: LNHDA and SQIVND (reference sequence). V was trimmed by 5 bases and J by 0 bases, leaving 11 bases between them. This chain's CDR3 is CASSGGGPSNQPQHF. The CDR3 region has the DNA TGTGCCAGTAGTGGGGGGGGCCCTAGCAATCAGCCCCAGCATTTT.

The table lists this clone with a count of one. This chain uses TRBV18 with TRBJ2-5; D is uncertain. Germline lookup yields CDR1 KGHSH and CDR2 LQKENI. V dropped 2 bases and J dropped 3 bases, with 7 bases sitting between them. CDR3 length: 13 residues. The CDR3, as DNA: TGTGCCAGCTCACCAAGGAGCGAAGAGACCCAGTACTTC. Translating it yields CASSPRSEETQYF.

The V gene is TRBV30, the J gene TRBJ2-6, with D possibly TRBD1 on 5 matching bases. This CDR3 has 15 amino acids. Germline assignment: CDR1 GTSNPN and CDR2 SVGIG (reference sequence). V lost 5 bases to trimming and J lost 0 bases, with 11 bases between them. The chain's CDR3 is CAWEKGLSGANVLTF. CDR3 nucleotide sequence: TGTGCCTGGGAAAAGGGGCTCTCTGGGGCCAACGTCCTGACTTTC. The full variable domain, with the rest looked up from reference TRBV30 and TRBJ2-6, is SQTIHQWPATLVQPVGSPLSLECTVEGTSNPNLYWYRQAAGRGLQLLFYSVGIGQISSEVPQNLSASRPQDRQFILSSKKLLLSDSGFYLCAWEKGLSGANVLTFGAGSRLTVL.

The chain has TRBV5-1 and TRBJ1-6; 8 nucleotides align to TRBD1. CDR3 length equals 15 residues. The V segment lost 4 bases and the J segment 9 bases; nucleotides outside the gene matches: 9. In germline, CDR1 is SGHRS, CDR2 YFSETQ. The DNA for the CDR3 is TGCGCCAGCAGCCTTATAGGACAGGGTTGTTCACCCCTCCACTTT. Protein sequence: CASSLIGQGCSPLHF.

This clone was recorded only once. This rearrangement joins TRBV4-1 to TRBJ2-7, with D possibly TRBD2 on 5 matching bases. Trimming removed 3 bases at V and 3 bases at J, with 9 bases between. This CDR3 contains 13 residues. Germline V gene data show CDR1 as MGHRA and CDR2 as YSYEKL. The CDR3 DNA follows: TGCGCCAGCAGCCACGGAGGAAACTACGAGCAGTACTTC. Translated, it gives CASSHGGNYEQYF.

The chain links TRBV2 to TRBJ1-4; weak D call: TRBD1 (5 bases). V lost 6 bases to trimming and J lost 0 bases, with 11 bases between them. The CDR3 has 15 amino acids. The germline V gene encodes CDR1 SNHLY and CDR2 FYNNEI. The CDR3 sequence is CASRATRATNEKLFF. In DNA form, the CDR3 reads TGTGCCAGCAGAGCTACCAGGGCAACTAATGAAAAACTGTTTTTT.

V usage is TRBV28 and J usage is TRBJ2-5; TRBD1 might be the D (6 bases). CDR1 and CDR2 (germline): MDHEN, SYDVKM. Between the trimmed V and J ends, which lost 11 bases and 5 bases, there was a span of 18 bases. This CDR3 contains 13 residues. CDR3 loop: CAAKTGARETQYF. CDR3 in DNA: TGTGCCGCGAAGACAGGTGCCCGGGAGACCCAGTACTTC.

The DNA of the CDR3 is TGTGCCATCAGGGGAAGTAGAGGGGGGGCGGTTGAAGCTTTCTTT. Amino acid sequence: CAIRGSRGGAVEAFF. V gene TRBV10-3 combines with J gene TRBJ1-1, with a possible D match to TRBD1 (6 bases). Trimming shortened V by 6 bases and J by 7 bases, and 21 bases separated the two germline ends. The germline V gene encodes CDR1 ENHRY and CDR2 SYGVKD. The CDR3 extends over 15 amino acids.

This chain joins TRBV28 and TRBJ1-5; 7 nucleotides line up with TRBD1. The CDR3 spans 15 residues. From germline, CDR1 is MDHEN and CDR2 SYDVKM. V gave up 6 bases and J gave up 3 bases; unmatched junction bases: 8. The CDR3 region is CASSRTGQINQPQHF. The CDR3 DNA reads TGTGCCAGCAGCCGCACGGGACAGATCAATCAGCCCCAGCATTTT. The full variable domain, rest sourced from reference TRBV28 and TRBJ1-5, is DVKVTQSSRYLVKRTGEKVFLECVQDMDHENMFWYRQDPGLGLRLIYFSYDVKMKEKGDIPEGYSVSREKKERFSLILESASTNQTSMYLCASSRTGQINQPQHFGDGTRLSIL.

V usage is TRBV19 and J usage is TRBJ2-2, with 7 bases lining up with TRBD2. This CDR3 comprises 19 residues. Germline V gives CDR1 LNHDA, CDR2 SQIVND (reference sequence). V shed 5 bases, J shed 1 base, and the junction held 16 bases outside the gene matches. The DNA for the CDR3 is TGTGCCAGTAGTCTATGGGATGCTAGCGGAGGACTGAACACCGGGGAGCTGTTTTTT. This sequence encodes CASSLWDASGGLNTGELFF.

The chain combines TRBV28 with TRBJ1-6; TRBD1 matches 9 bases. The germline V gene has CDR1 MDHEN and CDR2 SYDVKM. CDR3 size: 17 residues. The V and J ends lost 5 bases and 3 bases, in that order; junction bases with no gene match: 8. The CDR3 loop reads CASSTITGGLYNSPLHF. In nucleotides, the CDR3 is TGTGCCAGCAGTACGATAACAGGGGGCCTCTATAATTCACCCCTCCACTTT.

The chain carries TRBV29-1 and TRBJ2-7; maybe TRBD1 (6 bases). The germline V and J ends were trimmed by 6 bases and 1 base, with 16 bases remaining between them. CDR3 length: 14 amino acids. Germline V gives CDR1 SQVTM, CDR2 ANQGSEA. CDR3 amino acids: CSVETEDRSYEQYF. As DNA, the CDR3 is TGCAGCGTCGAAACGGAGGACAGATCCTACGAGCAGTACTTC.

This clone has just one count. The V and J genes are TRBV30 and TRBJ2-3; D unclear. Germline CDR1 GTSNPN, CDR2 SVGIG (reference sequence). V lost 7 bases and J lost 1, with 15 bases in between. This CDR3 is 14 amino acids long. In DNA form, the CDR3 reads TGTGCCTCGCAGACTCACTCCGGCACAGATACGCAGTATTTT. This gives the protein CASQTHSGTDTQYF.

The V gene is TRBV18, the J gene TRBJ2-5; TRBD1 aligns across 7 bases. The J segment lost 5 bases and the V segment lost 3 bases, leaving 9 bases of the junction unmatched. There are 15 residues in the CDR3. Looked up from germline, CDR1 is KGHSH and CDR2 is LQKENI. CDR3 residues: CASSPSDTRGETQYF. CDR3 DNA sequence: TGTGCCAGCTCACCGTCGGACACCAGGGGGGAGACCCAGTACTTC.

This clone was picked up one time. This sequence joins TRBV9 and TRBJ2-5; 7 bases fit TRBD1. Germline V gives CDR1 SGDLS, CDR2 YYNGEE. V lost 3 bases to trimming and J lost 4 bases; unmatched junction nucleotides: 3. The CDR3 is made up of 13 amino acids. This CDR3 reads CASSERTGETQYF. The CDR3 nucleotides are TGTGCCAGCAGCGAGAGGACAGGAGAGACCCAGTACTTC.

The V and J genes are TRBV25-1 and TRBJ1-5, with D unresolved. V was clipped by 1 base and J by 2 bases, with 18 bases between them. CDR1 MGHDK and CDR2 SYGVNS come from the germline V gene. This CDR3 comprises 18 residues. The CDR3 here is CASSESSRSHEGNQPQHF. DNA of the CDR3: TGTGCCAGCAGTGAATCCTCCCGGTCCCACGAGGGCAATCAGCCCCAGCATTTT.

This rearrangement joins TRBV2 to TRBJ1-1, with D tentatively TRBD1 (5 bases). Germline V gene data show CDR1 as SNHLY and CDR2 as FYNNEI. The CDR3 is made up of 12 amino acids. V was clipped by 2 bases and J by 13 bases, with 14 bases between them. The CDR3 DNA reads as TGTGCCAGCAGTGAAAGGGAGGGACTGGGTTTCTTT. Translating gives CASSEREGLGFF.

This sequence joins TRBV19 and TRBJ2-1, with D possibly matching TRBD2 (6 bases). Germline lookup yields CDR1 LNHDA and CDR2 SQIVND (reference sequence). This CDR3 contains 17 residues. V was shortened by 9 bases and J by 0 bases, with 21 bases between the two germline ends. CDR3 nucleotide sequence: TGTGCCAGCCGAGGGGCTAGCGAAACTAGCTCCTACAATGAGCAGTTCTTC. Protein product: CASRGASETSSYNEQFF.

This clone has a single count. The chain recombines TRBV28 with TRBJ2-2; D remains ambiguous. Germline V gene lookup returns CDR1 MDHEN and CDR2 SYDVKM. V was cut by 2 bases and J by 6 bases, with 7 bases left in between. This CDR3 is 13 amino acids long. The DNA of the CDR3 is TGTGCCAGCAGTTTAGGCACAGCCGGGGAGCTGTTTTTT. This translates into CASSLGTAGELFF. The full variable domain, completed using reference TRBV28 and TRBJ2-2, is DVKVTQSSRYLVKRTGEKVFLECVQDMDHENMFWYRQDPGLGLRLIYFSYDVKMKEKGDIPEGYSVSREKKERFSLILESASTNQTSMYLCASSLGTAGELFFGEGSRLTVL.

The V call is TRBV4-3, the J call TRBJ1-6; 12 nucleotides agree with TRBD1. This CDR3 region has 18 residues. V lost 2 bases, J lost 10 bases, and 12 bases stayed unmatched. Germline V gene lookup returns CDR1 LGHNA and CDR2 YSLEER. The chain's CDR3 is CASSQSGTGGFLGSPLHF. The CDR3 DNA sequence: TGCGCCAGCAGCCAATCCGGGACAGGGGGCTTTTTGGGGTCACCCCTCCACTTT.

The CDR3 sequence: CASSGRSTLLSFGTDTQYF. Here the CDR3 DNA reads TGTGCCAGTAGTGGCCGTTCGACTCTCCTTTCATTTGGCACAGATACGCAGTATTTT. The chain is built from TRBV19 and TRBJ2-3; D is unclear. Germline values: CDR1 LNHDA, CDR2 SQIVND (reference sequence). The CDR3 has 19 amino acids. V lost 5 bases to trimming and J lost 1 base, with 25 bases between them.

The CDR3 bases are TGTGCCAGCAGTTCCTTAGAAAATGAGCAGTTCTTC. Encoded protein: CASSSLENEQFF. V usage is TRBV12-3 or TRBV12-4 and J usage is TRBJ2-1; D unclear. This CDR3 region has 12 residues. Trimming pared 4 bases from V and 7 bases from J, leaving 8 bases between.

This clone is a singleton in its sample. CDR3 sequence reads: CASSRLGTGSSYEQYF. DNA of the CDR3: TGCGCCAGCAGCCGTCTTGGGACTGGTAGCTCCTACGAGCAGTACTTC. The chain has TRBV5-1 and TRBJ2-7, with D possibly TRBD2 on 6 matching bases. CDR1 and CDR2 from the germline V gene are SGHRS and YFSETQ. V was clipped by 4 bases and J by 0 bases, with 17 bases between them. CDR3 length: 16 residues.

This chain connects TRBV6-5 to TRBJ1-1; D is perhaps TRBD1 (5 bases). CDR3 length: 16 residues. V lost 0 bases to trimming and J lost 1 base, with 12 bases between them. Germline CDR1 reads MNHEY; CDR2 reads SVGAGI. The CDR3 sequence is CASSYSRTTQNTEAFF. The DNA of the CDR3 is TGTGCCAGCAGTTACTCTCGGACAACCCAGAACACTGAAGCTTTCTTT.

This clone was seen just once. V usage is TRBV6-5 and J usage is TRBJ1-5, with a possible D match to TRBD1 (5 bases). Germline values: CDR1 MNHEY, CDR2 SVGAGI. The length of the CDR3 is 15 residues. Trimming took 0 bases from V and 5 from J, leaving 11 bases between them. The chain's CDR3 is CASSYSRTWDQPQHF. CDR3 bases: TGTGCCAGCAGTTACTCGAGGACATGGGATCAGCCCCAGCATTTT.

The chain joins TRBV28 to TRBJ2-7, with D maybe TRBD2 (5 bases). The CDR3 runs to 13 residues. Trimming cost V 4 bases and J 3 bases, with 10 bases left between them. The V gene's germline CDR1 is MDHEN and CDR2 SYDVKM. CDR3 coding DNA: TGTGCCAGCAGTTCGGGATATCTCTACGAGCAGTACTTC. Encoded protein: CASSSGYLYEQYF.

The chain recombines TRBV3-1 (or the pseudogene TRBV3-2) with TRBJ2-1; 7 nucleotides match TRBD2. Germline-derived CDR1 and CDR2 are LGHDT and YNNKEL (reference sequence). CDR3 size: 17 residues. The V gene end was trimmed by 4 bases and the J gene end by 4 bases; junction bases not matched to a gene: 13. The CDR3 is CASSPSSVLAVYNEQFF. CDR3 coding DNA: TGTGCCAGCAGCCCTTCCTCGGTGCTAGCGGTTTACAATGAGCAGTTCTTC.